This T cell receptor beta chain originates from a study of blood T cell repertoires in COVID-19. Study summary: Acute and convalescent COVID-19 samples came from the United States, Italy and Spain. From T cells, B-cell-depleted T cells, or PBMCs came the material, which was cDNA or gDNA.

Per the original methods: Reference gene primer amplification gave nucleated cell count estimates. The assay was immunoSEQ multiplex PCR, and TCRdb's table has in-frame clones only and misses some. The V and J calls and clone size were taken over from that table, and D and trimming were inferred from the DNA. The sample has approximately 45,000 clones, around 83% seen once. Germline assignment: CDR1 SGHAT and CDR2 FQNNGV. Germline trimming cut 6 bases from V and 0 bases from J; bases unmatched to any gene: 3. The CDR3 runs to 16 residues. This chain joins TRBV11-2 and TRBJ2-6; 9 nucleotides agree with TRBD1. The source is a woman older than 75 with acute or convalescent COVID-19. Material for sequencing was peripheral blood. The CDR3 protein is CASRQGALSGANVLTF. The CDR3 bases are TGTGCCAGCAGACAGGGGGCTCTCTCTGGGGCCAACGTCCTGACTTTC. The full variable domain, in which reference TRBV11-2 and TRBJ2-6 provide the parts outside the CDR3, is EAGVAQSPRYKIIEKRQSVAFWCNPISGHATLYWYQQILGQGPKLLIQFQNNGVVDDSQLPKDRFSAERLKGVDSTLKIQPAKLEDSAVYLCASRQGALSGANVLTFGAGSRLTVL.